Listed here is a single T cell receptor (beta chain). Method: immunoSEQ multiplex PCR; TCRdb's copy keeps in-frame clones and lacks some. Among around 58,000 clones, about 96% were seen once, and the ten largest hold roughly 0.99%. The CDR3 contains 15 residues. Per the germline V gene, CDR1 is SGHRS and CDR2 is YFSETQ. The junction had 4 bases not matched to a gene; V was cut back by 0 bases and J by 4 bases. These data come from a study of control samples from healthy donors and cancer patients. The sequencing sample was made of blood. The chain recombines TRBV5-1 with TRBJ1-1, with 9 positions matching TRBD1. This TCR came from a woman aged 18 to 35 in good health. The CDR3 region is CASSLVTGGATEAFF. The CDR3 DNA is TGCGCCAGCAGCTTGGTGACAGGGGGAGCCACTGAAGCTTTCTTT.